This TCR beta chain derives from a study of blood T cell repertoires in COVID-19. Study overall: The samples span acute and convalescent COVID-19 from the United States, Italy and Spain. In each case, the material was cDNA or gDNA derived from T cells, B-cell-depleted T cells, or PBMCs.

Trimming removed 4 bases from V and 2 bases from J, with 12 bases in between. This CDR3 is built from 16 residues. Looked up from germline, CDR1 is MNHEY and CDR2 is SMNVEV (reference sequence). Original data processing: By means of reference gene primer amplification, nucleated cell counts were estimated. Repertoires were generated with immunoSEQ multiplex PCR, while TCRdb's copy carries only in-frame clones and drops some. That table gives V, J and clone size, and the DNA gave D and trimming. The data show about 170,000 clones, with approximately 79% seen just once and 2.5% to 3% held by the top ten.

The sequence derives from an elderly woman with acute or convalescent COVID-19. The V call is TRBV27, the J call TRBJ2-6; D gene uncertain. Sequenced input: peripheral blood. The CDR3 is CASSSPRQAGANVLTF. CDR3 DNA: TGTGCCAGCAGTTCTCCCCGGCAGGCTGGGGCCAACGTCCTGACTTTC.